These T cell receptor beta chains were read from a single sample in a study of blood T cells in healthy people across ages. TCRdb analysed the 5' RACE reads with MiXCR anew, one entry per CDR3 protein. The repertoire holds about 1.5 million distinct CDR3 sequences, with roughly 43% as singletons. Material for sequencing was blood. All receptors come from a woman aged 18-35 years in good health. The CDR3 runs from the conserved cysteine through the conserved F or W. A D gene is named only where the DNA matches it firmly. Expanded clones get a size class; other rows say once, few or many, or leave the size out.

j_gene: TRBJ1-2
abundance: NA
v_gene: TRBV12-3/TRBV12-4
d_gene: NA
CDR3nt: TGTGCCAGCAGTTGGACGGGGGGCAGGTTCTACACCTTC
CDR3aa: CASSWTGGRFYTF

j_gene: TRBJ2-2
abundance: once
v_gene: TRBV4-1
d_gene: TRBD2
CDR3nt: TGCGCCAGCAGCCAAGAACGGTTCGGACTAGCGTCGGCCGGGGAGCTGTTTTTT
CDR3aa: CASSQERFGLASAGELFF

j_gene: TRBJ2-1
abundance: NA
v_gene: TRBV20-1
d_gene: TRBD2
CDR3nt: TGCAGTGCTAGAGTAGCGGGGGGGCCGTACAATGAGCAGTTCTTC
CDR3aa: CSARVAGGPYNEQFF

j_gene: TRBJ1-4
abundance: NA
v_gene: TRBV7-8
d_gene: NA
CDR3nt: TGTGCCAGCAGCCCCAATCGAGCACAGGGAAGGAATGAAAAACTGTTTTTT
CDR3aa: CASSPNRAQGRNEKLFF

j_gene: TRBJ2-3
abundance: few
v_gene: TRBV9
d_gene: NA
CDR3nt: TGTGCCAGCAGCGGACTAGAAAGAGATACGCAGTATTTT
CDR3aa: CASSGLERDTQYF

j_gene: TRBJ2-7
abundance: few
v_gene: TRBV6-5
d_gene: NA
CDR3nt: TGTGCCAGCAGTTTAGGACGGCCCGCCGAGCAGTACTTC
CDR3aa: CASSLGRPAEQYF

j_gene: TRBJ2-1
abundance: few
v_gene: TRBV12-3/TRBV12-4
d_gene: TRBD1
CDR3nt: TGTGCCAGCAGTTTCTCCACAGGGGCTAACTACAATGAGCAGTTCTTC
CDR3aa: CASSFSTGANYNEQFF

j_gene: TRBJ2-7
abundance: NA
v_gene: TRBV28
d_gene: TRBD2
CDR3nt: TGTGCCAGCAGTGGCTCTAGCGGGAAGGTCTCCTACGAGCAGTACTTC
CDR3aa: CASSGSSGKVSYEQYF

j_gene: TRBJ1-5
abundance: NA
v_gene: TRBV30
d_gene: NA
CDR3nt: TGTGCCTGGGGACAAGTCAATCAGCCCCAGCATTTT
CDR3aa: CAWGQVNQPQHF

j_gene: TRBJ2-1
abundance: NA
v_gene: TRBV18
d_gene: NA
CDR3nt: TGTGCCAGCTCACCAAAGGGGAGCTCCTACAATGAGCAGTTCTTC
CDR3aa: CASSPKGSSYNEQFF

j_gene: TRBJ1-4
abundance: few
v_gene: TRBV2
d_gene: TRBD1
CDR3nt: TGTGCCAGCAGTGATTCGACAGGGACTAATGAAAAACTGTTTTTT
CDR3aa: CASSDSTGTNEKLFF

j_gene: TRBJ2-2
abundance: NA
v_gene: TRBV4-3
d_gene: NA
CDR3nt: TGCGCCAGCAGCCAAGATGGTTGGCGGGGTGAGGAGCTGTTTTTT
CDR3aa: CASSQDGWRGEELFF

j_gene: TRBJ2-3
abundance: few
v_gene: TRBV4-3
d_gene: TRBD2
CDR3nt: TGCGCCAGCAGTCTAAGGTTGGCTAGCGGGGGGGCCGGCACGGATACGCAGTATTTT
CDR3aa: CASSLRLASGGAGTDTQYF

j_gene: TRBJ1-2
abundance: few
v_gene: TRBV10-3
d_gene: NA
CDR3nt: TGTGCCATCAGTGAGTCGGGGGGACCCATCTATGGCTACACCTTC
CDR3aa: CAISESGGPIYGYTF

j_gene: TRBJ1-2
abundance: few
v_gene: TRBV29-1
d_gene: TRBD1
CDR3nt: TGCAGCGCAAAAAAACCGGGACAGGGATTCTATGGCTACACCTTC
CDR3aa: CSAKKPGQGFYGYTF

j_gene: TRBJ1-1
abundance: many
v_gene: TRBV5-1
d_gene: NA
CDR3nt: TGCGCCAGCAGCTTGGGTTTGGGGGGGAACACTGAAGCTTTCTTT
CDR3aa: CASSLGLGGNTEAFF

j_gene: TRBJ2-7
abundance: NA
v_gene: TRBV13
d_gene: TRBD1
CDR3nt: TGTGCCAGCAGTCTAAGACAGGGCCCCAACAACGAGCAGTACTTC
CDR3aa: CASSLRQGPNNEQYF

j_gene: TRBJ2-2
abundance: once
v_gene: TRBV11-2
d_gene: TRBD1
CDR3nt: TGTGCCAGCAGCTTCGGACAGGGAATCGGGGAGCTGTTTTTT
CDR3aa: CASSFGQGIGELFF

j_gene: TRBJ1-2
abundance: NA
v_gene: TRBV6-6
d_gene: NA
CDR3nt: TGTGCCAGCAGTTACGGAGCCAGTAACTATGGCTACACCTTC
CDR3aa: CASSYGASNYGYTF

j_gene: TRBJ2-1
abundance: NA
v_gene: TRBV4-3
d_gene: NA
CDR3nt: TGCGCCAGCAGCCAAGTTGTTAGCTGGAATGAGCAGTTCTTC
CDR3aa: CASSQVVSWNEQFF

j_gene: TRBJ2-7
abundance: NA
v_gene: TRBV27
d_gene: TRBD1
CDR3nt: TGTGCCAGCGGGACAGGGGTAAACTACGAGCAGTACTTC
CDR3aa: CASGTGVNYEQYF

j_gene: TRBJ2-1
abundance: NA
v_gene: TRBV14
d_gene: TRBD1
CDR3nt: TGTGCCAGCAGCCAAGACCGAAGGACAGGGATTTACAATGAGCAGTTCTTC
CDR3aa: CASSQDRRTGIYNEQFF

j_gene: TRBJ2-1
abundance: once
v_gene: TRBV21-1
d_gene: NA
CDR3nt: TGTGCCAGCAGCAAATCTCGAACGAAAGCGGGAGTCGTCTACAATGAGCAGTTCTTC
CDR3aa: CASSKSRTKAGVVYNEQFF

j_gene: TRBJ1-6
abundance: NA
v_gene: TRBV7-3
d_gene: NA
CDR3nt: TGTGCCAGCAGTTTACATTATAATTCACCCCTCCACTTT
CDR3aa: CASSLHYNSPLHF

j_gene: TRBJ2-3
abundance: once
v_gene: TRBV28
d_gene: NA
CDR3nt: TGTGCCAGCAGTTCTCCCCCGGACCTCACAGATACGCAGTATTTT
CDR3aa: CASSSPPDLTDTQYF

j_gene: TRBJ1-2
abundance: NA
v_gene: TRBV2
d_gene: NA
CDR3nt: TGTGCCAGCAGTGAAATAGGAGGGTGGCACTATGGCTACACCTTC
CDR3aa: CASSEIGGWHYGYTF